These 14 T cell receptor beta chains were sequenced from one sample in a study of neurological immune-mediated disorders. TCRdb reanalysed the 5' RACE reads using MiXCR and keeps one entry per CDR3 protein. The table shows 46,000 or so distinct CDR3 sequences, with around 10% occurring only once. Specimen: PBMCs. Receptors originate from a woman in her 40s with HTLV-1-associated myelopathy (HAM/TSP).

This clonotype was seen a handful of times. The chain links TRBV29-1 to TRBJ2-1; the D gene is possibly TRBD1 (5 bases). CDR3 length equals 14 residues. With 3 bases removed from V and 5 bases from J, the gap between germline ends came to 14 bases. Germline CDR1 is SQVTM and CDR2 is ANQGSEA. CDR3 coding DNA: TGCAGCGTTGATGGGGCTCCTAGGAACAATGAGCAGTTCTTC. This encodes CSVDGAPRNNEQFF.

There are a few counts of this clonotype. The chain is built from TRBV7-2 and TRBJ2-3, with TRBD1 as a possible D gene (5 bases). CDR1 and CDR2 (germline): SGHTA, FQGNSA. There are 13 residues in the CDR3. The V end lost 1 base, the J end lost 10 bases, and 12 bases lay between the germline ends. This chain's CDR3 is CASSLENRLAQYF. CDR3 nucleotide sequence: TGTGCCAGCAGCTTAGAGAACAGGCTCGCGCAGTATTTT.

Details on this clonotype: One end of the junction is discordant with germline, which a read error may explain. The chain links TRBV11-2 to TRBJ2-1, with D perhaps being TRBD1 or TRBD2 (6 bases each). Germline V gene data show CDR1 as SGHAT and CDR2 as FQNNGV. The CDR3 consists of 16 residues. The CDR3 DNA is TGTGTCAGCAGCTCCCCGAGGGGGGATTCCTACAATGAGCAGTTCTTC. Protein product: CVSSSPRGDSYNEQFF. The full variable domain, completed using reference TRBV11-2 and TRBJ2-1, is EAGVAQSPRYKIIEKRQSVAFWCNPISGHATLYWYQQILGQGPKLLIQFQNNGVVDDSQLPKDRFSAERLKGVDSTLKIQPAKLEDSAVYLCVSSSPRGDSYNEQFFGPGTRLTVL.

This clonotype was seen at least ten times. The V gene is TRBV6-5, the J gene TRBJ2-7, with a tentative D call TRBD1 (5 bases). There are 13 residues in the CDR3. Trimming pared 0 bases from V and 4 bases from J, leaving 7 bases between. CDR1 and CDR2 (germline): MNHEY, SVGAGI. In DNA form, the CDR3 reads TGTGCCAGCAGTTACTCGGGGCTATACGAGCAGTACTTC. The encoded protein is CASSYSGLYEQYF.

The sample holds many counts of this clonotype. The genes are TRBV6-2 or TRBV6-3 and TRBJ1-2; TRBD1 matches at 12 bases. The ends lost 4 bases at V and 5 bases at J; junction bases unmatched: 8. CDR3 size: 16 residues. CDR1 is MNHEY, CDR2 SVGEGT, per germline. The CDR3 spells CASSSLPGQGAYGYTF. The CDR3 DNA sequence: TGTGCCAGCAGTTCCCTACCGGGACAGGGGGCTTATGGCTACACCTTC.

This clonotype appeared a single time. Germline and junction disagree at one end, which may indicate a read error. This chain joins TRBV15 and TRBJ2-5; possible D gene TRBD1, 5 bases. This CDR3 has 16 amino acids. Germline V gene lookup returns CDR1 LNHNV and CDR2 YYDKDF (reference sequence). Written as DNA, the CDR3 is TGCGTCACCAGCAGTTCGCAGGGCCATTCCCAAGAGACCCAGTACTTC. This encodes CVTSSSQGHSQETQYF.

The V and J genes are TRBV6-1 and TRBJ2-1, with D possibly matching TRBD1 (6 bases). Trimming took off 7 bases at V and 6 bases at J, with 19 bases between the two ends. The germline CDR1 and CDR2 sequences are MNHNS and SASEGT. This CDR3 has 15 amino acids. The DNA of the CDR3 is TGTGCCAGCATCAAGGGACAAATTACAATCAATGAGCAGTTCTTC. This sequence encodes CASIKGQITINEQFF.

This clonotype was seen more than once but under ten times. This sequence joins TRBV18 and TRBJ2-2; TRBD2 is a possible D gene (5 bases). V lost 3 bases to trimming and J lost 0 bases, with 11 bases between them. This CDR3 spans 16 amino acids. Germline V gives CDR1 KGHSH, CDR2 LQKENI. CDR3 nucleotide sequence: TGTGCCAGCTCACCCGAGGACTTTACGAACACCGGGGAGCTGTTTTTT. This translates into CASSPEDFTNTGELFF.

This clonotype appeared many times. The rearrangement links TRBV7-2 to TRBJ2-7; D gene unclear. V was cut by 0 bases and J by 0 bases, with 6 bases left in between. The CDR3 runs to 14 residues. The germline V gene encodes CDR1 SGHTA and CDR2 FQGNSA. In DNA, the CDR3 is TGTGCCAGCAGCTTAGCGGCCGGCTCCTACGAGCAGTACTTC. Translation: CASSLAAGSYEQYF.

This chain uses TRBV9 with TRBJ2-3; 11 nucleotides align to TRBD2. V gave up 3 bases and J gave up 5 bases; unmatched junction bases: 20. CDR1 SGDLS and CDR2 YYNGEE come from the germline V gene. The CDR3 consists of 20 residues. Written as DNA, the CDR3 is TGTGCCAGCAGCGGAGGGGCTAGCGGGGGGTCTCAACCCGTTGGAGATACGCAGTATTTT. This sequence encodes CASSGGASGGSQPVGDTQYF. Together with reference TRBV9 and TRBJ2-3, the CDR3 gives the full variable domain: DSGVTQTPKHLITATGQRVTLRCSPRSGDLSVYWYQQSLDQGLQFLIQYYNGEERAKGNILERFSAQQFPDLHSELNLSSLELGDSALYFCASSGGASGGSQPVGDTQYFGPGTRLTVL.

This clonotype was counted many times. The chain links TRBV5-5 to TRBJ2-7; D tentatively reads TRBD1 or TRBD2 (5 bases each). Germline V lookup: CDR1 SGHKS, CDR2 YYEKEE (reference sequence). The CDR3 contains 14 residues. Between the trimmed V and J ends, which lost 2 bases and 6 bases, there was a span of 15 bases. CDR3 in amino acids: CASSFGWGWGEQYF. CDR3 DNA: TGTGCCAGCAGCTTTGGATGGGGGTGGGGCGAGCAGTACTTC.

This clonotype was counted ten times or more. The V gene is TRBV4-1, the J gene TRBJ2-7, with 7 bases that match TRBD2. Per the germline V gene, CDR1 is MGHRA and CDR2 is YSYEKL. This CDR3 comprises 15 residues. Trimming took 0 bases from V and 4 from J; bases not matched to a gene: 6. The CDR3 nucleotides are TGCGCCAGCAGCCAAGAGTATGGGACTACATACGAGCAGTACTTC. Translation gives CASSQEYGTTYEQYF.

This clonotype was seen repeatedly, ten times or more. V is TRBV27 and J is TRBJ2-1; D remains ambiguous. This CDR3 spans 14 amino acids. V dropped 2 bases and J dropped 1 base, with 6 bases sitting between them. Germline lookup yields CDR1 MNHEY and CDR2 SMNVEV (reference sequence). The CDR3: CASSLERSYNEQFF. CDR3 DNA sequence: TGTGCCAGCAGTTTAGAACGGTCCTACAATGAGCAGTTCTTC.

Only a few counts were recorded for this clonotype. The chain is built from TRBV20-1 and TRBJ2-3; the D gene is possibly TRBD2 (6 bases). V lost 3 bases to trimming and J lost 4 bases, with 20 bases between them. The CDR3 has 16 residues. The V gene's germline CDR1 is DFQATT and CDR2 SNEGSKA (reference sequence). This CDR3 is CSARLGGIPRADTQYF. The CDR3 DNA reads TGCAGTGCTAGGCTCGGCGGGATCCCGCGGGCAGATACGCAGTATTTT.